This note documents a single TCR beta chain sequence. Here immunoSEQ multiplex PCR was the method, and the copy in TCRdb shows in-frame clones only, minus some. The data contain about 98,000 clones, just over 85% of them singletons. Specified treatment: preoperative locoregional IRX-2 cytokine immunotherapy. Patients received preoperative, locoregional IRX-2 cytokine immunotherapy in a phase Ib study. This record belongs to a study of preoperative IRX-2 immunotherapy in early breast cancer. Trimming removed 6 bases from V and 5 bases from J, with 14 bases in between. The CDR3 is made up of 13 amino acids. Germline V gives CDR1 KGHSH, CDR2 LQKENI.

This sample comprised tumor tissue, obtained after IRX-2 immunotherapy. This chain connects TRBV18 to TRBJ2-7; the D is unclear. This clonotype was sampled from a human donor with breast cancer. Written as DNA, the CDR3 is TGTGCCAGCTCCCAGGCTCCCCAAAACGAGCAGTACTTC. Protein sequence: CASSQAPQNEQYF.